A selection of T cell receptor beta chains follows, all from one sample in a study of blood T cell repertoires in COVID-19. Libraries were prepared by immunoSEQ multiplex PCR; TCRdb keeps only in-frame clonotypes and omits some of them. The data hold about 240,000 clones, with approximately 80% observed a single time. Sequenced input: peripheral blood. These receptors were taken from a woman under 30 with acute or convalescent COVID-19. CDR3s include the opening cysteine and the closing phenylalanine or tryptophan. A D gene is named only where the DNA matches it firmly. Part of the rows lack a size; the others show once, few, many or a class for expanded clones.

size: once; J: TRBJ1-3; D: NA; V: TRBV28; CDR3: CASSLVRGTIYF; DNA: TGTGCCAGCAGTTTAGTCCGCGGCACCATATATTTT
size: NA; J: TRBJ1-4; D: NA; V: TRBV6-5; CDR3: CASSIDGEGVEKLFF; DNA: TGTGCCAGCAGTATTGACGGGGAGGGGGTTGAAAAACTGTTTTTT
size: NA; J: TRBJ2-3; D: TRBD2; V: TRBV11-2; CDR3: CASSLGPGTSFTDTQYF; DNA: TGTGCCAGCAGCTTGGGCCCTGGGACTAGCTTCACAGATACGCAGTATTTT
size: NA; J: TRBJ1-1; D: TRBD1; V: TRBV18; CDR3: CASYRTGIGTEAFF; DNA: TGTGCCAGCTACAGGACAGGGATTGGCACTGAAGCTTTCTTT
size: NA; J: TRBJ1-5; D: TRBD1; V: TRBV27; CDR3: CASRPLRDRGRGSNQPQHF; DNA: TGTGCCAGCAGGCCGTTACGGGACAGGGGTAGAGGTAGCAATCAGCCCCAGCATTTT
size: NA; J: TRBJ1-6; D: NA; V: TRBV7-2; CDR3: CASSFGADEPLHF; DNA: TGTGCCAGCAGCTTTGGGGCCGACGAACCCCTCCACTTT
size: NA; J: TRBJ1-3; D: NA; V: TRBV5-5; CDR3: CASSFLQGGNTIYF; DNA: TGTGCCAGCAGCTTCTTACAGGGAGGAAACACCATATATTTT
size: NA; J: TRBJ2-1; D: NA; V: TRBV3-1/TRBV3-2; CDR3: CASSQDPVPTRNNEQFF; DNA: TGTGCCAGCAGCCAAGATCCCGTCCCGACTAGAAACAATGAGCAGTTCTTC
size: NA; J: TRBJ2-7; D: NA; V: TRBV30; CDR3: CAWSVHSYEQYF; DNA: TGTGCCTGGAGTGTACACAGCTACGAGCAGTACTTC
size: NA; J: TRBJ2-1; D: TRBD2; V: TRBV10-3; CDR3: CATGGGLDNEQFF; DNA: TGTGCCACCGGCGGGGGACTCGACAATGAGCAGTTCTTC
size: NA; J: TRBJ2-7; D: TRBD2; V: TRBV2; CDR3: CASSATASGNGEQYF; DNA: TGTGCCAGCAGTGCCACCGCTAGCGGGAACGGCGAGCAGTACTTC
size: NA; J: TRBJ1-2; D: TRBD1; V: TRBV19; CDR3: CASSIRDRELGYGYTF; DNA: TGTGCCAGTAGTATCCGGGACAGGGAATTAGGCTATGGCTACACCTTC
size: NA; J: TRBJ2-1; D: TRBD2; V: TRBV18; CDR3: CASSPSLAAYNEQFF; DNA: TGTGCCAGCTCACCTAGCCTAGCGGCGTACAATGAGCAGTTCTTC
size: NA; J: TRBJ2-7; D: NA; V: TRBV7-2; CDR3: CASSLSTGEQYF; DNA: TGTGCCAGCAGCTTATCGACTGGGGAGCAGTACTTC
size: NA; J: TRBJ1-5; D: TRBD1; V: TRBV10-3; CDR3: CASTQGEGNQPQHF; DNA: TGTGCCAGCACACAGGGGGAAGGCAATCAGCCCCAGCATTTT
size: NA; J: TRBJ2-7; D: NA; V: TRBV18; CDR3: CASSPNRDLTHEQYF; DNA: TGTGCCAGCTCGCCCAACCGGGACTTAACCCACGAGCAGTACTTC
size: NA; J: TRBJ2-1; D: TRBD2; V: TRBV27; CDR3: CASSLWSGGITSDNEQFF; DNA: TGTGCCAGCAGTTTATGGTCGGGAGGTATTACGAGCGACAATGAGCAGTTCTTC
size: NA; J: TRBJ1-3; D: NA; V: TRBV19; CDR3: CASSLGDTRSGNTIYF; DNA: TGTGCCAGTAGCCTAGGGGACACCCGCTCTGGAAACACCATATATTTT
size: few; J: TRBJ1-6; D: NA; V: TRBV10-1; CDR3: CASSPTDNSPLHF; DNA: TGCGCCAGCAGTCCTACAGATAATTCACCCCTCCACTTT
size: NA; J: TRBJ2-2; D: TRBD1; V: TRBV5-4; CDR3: CASRGDRANTGELFF; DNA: TGTGCCAGCAGGGGGGACAGGGCGAACACCGGGGAGCTGTTTTTT
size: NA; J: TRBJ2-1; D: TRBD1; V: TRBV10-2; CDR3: CASSEEWDRGENEQFF; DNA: TGCGCCAGCAGTGAGGAGTGGGACAGGGGGGAGAATGAGCAGTTCTTC
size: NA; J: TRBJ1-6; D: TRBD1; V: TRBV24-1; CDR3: CATSHWGTGGLPDSPLHF; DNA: TGTGCCACCAGTCATTGGGGGACAGGGGGCCTCCCCGATTCACCCCTCCACTTT
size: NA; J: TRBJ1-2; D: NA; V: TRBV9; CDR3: CASSSQTGLGYYGYTF; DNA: TGTGCCAGCAGCTCCCAGACGGGGTTGGGATATTATGGCTACACCTTC
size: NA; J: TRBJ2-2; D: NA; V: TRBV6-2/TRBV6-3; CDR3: CASSYSSTGGDTGELFF; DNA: TGTGCCAGCAGTTACTCGAGTACAGGGGGGGATACCGGGGAGCTGTTTTTT
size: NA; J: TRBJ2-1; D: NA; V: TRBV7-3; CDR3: CASSLTPGGSIGNEQFF; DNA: TGTGCCAGCAGCTTAACGCCAGGGGGGTCTATCGGCAATGAGCAGTTCTTC
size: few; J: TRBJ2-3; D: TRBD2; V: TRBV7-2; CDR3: CASSSAGTRSTDTQYF; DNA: TGTGCCAGCAGCTCCGCCGGGACTAGGAGCACAGATACGCAGTATTTT
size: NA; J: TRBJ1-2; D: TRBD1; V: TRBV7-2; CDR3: CASSIGQGVESYTF; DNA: TGTGCCAGCAGCATTGGACAGGGGGTCGAAAGCTACACCTTC
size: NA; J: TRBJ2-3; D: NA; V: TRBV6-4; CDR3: CASSDGHGADTQYF; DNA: TGTGCCAGCAGTGATGGTCACGGGGCAGATACGCAGTATTTT
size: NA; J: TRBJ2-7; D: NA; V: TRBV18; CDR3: CASSQSRDFHSYEQYF; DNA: TGTGCCAGCTCACAGTCCCGGGACTTCCACTCCTACGAGCAGTACTTC
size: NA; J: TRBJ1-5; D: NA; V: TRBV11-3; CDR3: CASSLGLDRKNSNQPQHF; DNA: TGTGCCAGCAGCTTAGGGCTTGACAGAAAGAATAGCAATCAGCCCCAGCATTTT
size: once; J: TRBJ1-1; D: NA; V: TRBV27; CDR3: CASSARPTGNTEAFF; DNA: TGTGCCAGCAGTGCACGCCCGACAGGAAACACTGAAGCTTTCTTT
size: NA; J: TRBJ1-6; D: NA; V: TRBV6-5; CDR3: CASSYRGGRNSPLHF; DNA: TGTGCCAGCAGTTACAGAGGGGGACGGAATTCACCCCTCCACTTT
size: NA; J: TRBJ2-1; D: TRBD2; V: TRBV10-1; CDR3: CASSALTSGEQFF; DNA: TGCGCCAGCAGCGCCCTGACTAGCGGAGAGCAGTTCTTC
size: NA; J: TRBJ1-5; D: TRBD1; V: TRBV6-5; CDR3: CASSPGTDQPQHF; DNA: TGTGCCAGCAGTCCAGGGACAGATCAGCCCCAGCATTTT
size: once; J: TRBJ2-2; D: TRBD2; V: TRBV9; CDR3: CASSGTGTSGIVGTGELFF; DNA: TGTGCCAGCAGCGGGACCGGGACTAGCGGGATTGTGGGCACCGGGGAGCTGTTTTTT
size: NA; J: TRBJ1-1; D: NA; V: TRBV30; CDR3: CAWTPGTRGANTEAFF; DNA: TGTGCCTGGACCCCCGGGACAAGGGGAGCGAACACTGAAGCTTTCTTT
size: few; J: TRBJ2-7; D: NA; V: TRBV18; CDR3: CASSSQGSHEQYF; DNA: TGTGCCAGCTCATCCCAGGGTTCCCACGAGCAGTACTTC
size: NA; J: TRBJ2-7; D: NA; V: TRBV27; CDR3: CASSSRTETEDPYEQYF; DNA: TGTGCCAGCAGCTCTAGGACTGAGACTGAAGATCCCTACGAGCAGTACTTC
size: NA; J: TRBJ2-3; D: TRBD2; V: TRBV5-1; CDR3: CASSPTSGTSTDTQYF; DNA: TGCGCCAGCAGCCCCACTAGCGGGACTAGCACAGATACGCAGTATTTT
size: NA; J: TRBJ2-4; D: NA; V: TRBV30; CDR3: CAWGGGAGKNIQYF; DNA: TGTGCCTGGGGGGGCGGGGCTGGCAAAAACATTCAGTACTTC
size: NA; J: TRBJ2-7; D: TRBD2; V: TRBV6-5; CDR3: CASRPGTSGSYEQYF; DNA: TGTGCCAGCAGGCCCGGGACTAGCGGGTCTTACGAGCAGTACTTC
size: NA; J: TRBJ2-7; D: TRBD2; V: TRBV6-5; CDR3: CASSYSSASGGYEQYF; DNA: TGTGCCAGCAGTTACTCGTCGGCTAGCGGGGGCTACGAGCAGTACTTC
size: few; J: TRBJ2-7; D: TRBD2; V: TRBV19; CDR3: CASSTSGRAAEQYF; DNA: TGTGCCAGTAGTACTAGCGGGAGGGCCGCCGAGCAGTACTTC
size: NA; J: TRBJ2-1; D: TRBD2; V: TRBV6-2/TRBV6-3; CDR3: CASSALAEYNEQFF; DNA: TGTGCCAGCAGCGCACTAGCGGAATACAATGAGCAGTTCTTC
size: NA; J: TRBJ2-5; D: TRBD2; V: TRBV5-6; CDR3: CASSPGTSGSLLEETQYF; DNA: TGTGCCAGCAGCCCCGGGACTAGCGGGAGTCTCCTGGAAGAGACCCAGTACTTC
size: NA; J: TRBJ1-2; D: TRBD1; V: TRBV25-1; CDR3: CASSEQGDYGYTF; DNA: TGTGCCAGCAGTGAACAGGGGGACTATGGCTACACCTTC
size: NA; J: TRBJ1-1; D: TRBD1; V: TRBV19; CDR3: CASSISRDRGLNTEAFF; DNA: TGTGCCAGTAGTATTTCGCGGGACAGGGGACTGAACACTGAAGCTTTCTTT
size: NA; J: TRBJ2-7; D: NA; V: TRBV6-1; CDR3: CASSEGIGSAYEQYF; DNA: TGTGCCAGCAGTGAAGGGATCGGGAGTGCTTACGAGCAGTACTTC
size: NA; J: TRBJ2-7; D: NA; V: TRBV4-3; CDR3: CASSRRAESEQYF; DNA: TGCGCCAGCAGCCGCCGAGCGGAGTCCGAGCAGTACTTC
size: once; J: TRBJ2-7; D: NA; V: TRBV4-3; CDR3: CASSRDSNYEQYF; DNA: TGCGCCAGCAGCCGCGACAGCAACTACGAGCAGTACTTC
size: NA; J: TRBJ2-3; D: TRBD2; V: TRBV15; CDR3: CATSGIGRQPTDTQYF; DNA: TGTGCCACCAGCGGGATCGGGAGGCAGCCCACAGATACGCAGTATTTT
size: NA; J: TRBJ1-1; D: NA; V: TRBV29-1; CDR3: CSVDFGLGRGNTEAFF; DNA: TGCAGCGTTGATTTTGGTCTTGGCAGGGGGAACACTGAAGCTTTCTTT
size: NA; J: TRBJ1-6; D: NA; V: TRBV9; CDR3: CASSVGTPGHHNSPLHF; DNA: TGTGCCAGCAGCGTAGGAACGCCGGGACACCATAATTCACCCCTCCACTTT
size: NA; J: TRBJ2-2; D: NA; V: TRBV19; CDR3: CASSTTGRGELFF; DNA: TGTGCCAGTAGCACGACAGGTCGGGGGGAGCTGTTTTTT
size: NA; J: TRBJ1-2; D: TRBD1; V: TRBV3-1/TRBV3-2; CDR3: CASSQRDRGDYGYTF; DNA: TGTGCCAGCAGCCAGCGGGACAGGGGGGACTATGGCTACACCTTC
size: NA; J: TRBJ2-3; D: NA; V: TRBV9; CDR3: CASSVGQTSTDTQYF; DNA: TGTGCCAGCAGCGTAGGACAGACTAGCACAGATACGCAGTATTTT
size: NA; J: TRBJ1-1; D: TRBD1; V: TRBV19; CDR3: CASSGTGGKYTEAFF; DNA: TGTGCCAGTAGTGGGACAGGGGGTAAGTACACTGAAGCTTTCTTT
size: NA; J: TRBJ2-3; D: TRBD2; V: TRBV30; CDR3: CAWSPTRTSGNTDTQYF; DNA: TGTGCCTGGAGTCCAACTCGGACTAGCGGGAACACAGATACGCAGTATTTT
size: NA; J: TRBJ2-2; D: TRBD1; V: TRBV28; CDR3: CASSPTPRGLSGELFF; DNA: TGTGCCAGCAGCCCCACCCCTAGGGGGCTGTCCGGGGAGCTGTTTTTT